This T cell receptor beta chain came from a study of human T cells and chemical hapten exposure (dated by TCRdb to 2020 to 2023). In terms of the full investigation: For sensitization, 2% DPC in acetone was applied to a roughly 2 cm by roughly 2 cm area of upper inner arm skin. Patch testing was done on the upper back using Finn chambers containing 0.01% DPC, and results were scored after 6 days according to International Contact Dermatitis Research Group standards. Alopecia areata with under or over 50% scalp involvement, alopecia totalis and alopecia universalis were represented in the patient cohort, which was mostly female. Libraries were pooled for sequencing, and per-sample TCR yields varied mainly because of small differences in library volumes within the pool. Peripheral blood TCR repertoire changes were tracked in vivo in alopecia patients during primary and secondary sensitization to the hapten diphenylcyclopropenone (DPC). Blood was sampled from patients pre-sensitization (week 0) and at 2, 6 and about 24 weeks after DPC sensitization. Weekly therapeutic DPC doses were additionally applied to the scalp of patients throughout the roughly 23-week study period. Some 29 alopecia patients gave blood for TCR sequencing at one to four time points (pre-sensitization, 2, 6 and 24 weeks).

The method was RACE. Data came from a NextSeq 500. During library preparation, unique molecular identifiers were attached to individual cDNA molecules so that TCRs could be counted in a quantitative, reproducible way. From each blood RNA sample, both TCR alpha and TCR beta chains were sequenced. Per the original workflow: A median of approximately 96,000 TCRs per sample was observed, with a range of 23,224 to 690,600. The Decombinator software suite was used to annotate V, J and CDR3 in the TCR reads. Every sample was subsampled to the same number of TCRs (28,000) for the PS versus PT1 abundance plots. TCRs were defined as expanded if absent before sensitization and observed at least eight times at the 2-week time point. In-frame beta chains were kept once TCRdb had trimmed the public reads at Q25 with fastp and called clones with MiXCR. Here each entry gathers all rows of one CDR3 protein and keeps the most common genes and DNA. These V and J calls derive from TCRdb rather than the authors' analysis. Here the sample has about 81,000 distinct CDR3 sequences; 10% occur a single time. The ten largest clones take up 2% to 2.5% of the sample.

The CDR3 spans 13 residues, from the cysteine through the phenylalanine. CDR3 DNA only is kept here, 39 bases in frame from base 1. The V and J ends are trimmed by 1 base and 6 bases, leaving 9 bases between them. Via the germline V gene, CDR1 is LGHNA and CDR2 YSLEER. This specimen's time point label, interpreted: patch test 2, 6 weeks after DPC sensitization. The intended sense of this specimen's treatment or condition label: therapeutic diphenylcyclopropenone sensitization with weekly scalp DPC. Blood at each patch-test visit was drawn before the patch test was applied. Patients were considered eligible if aged 18 to 70, diagnosed with alopecia and deemed suitable for DPC therapy, and patients were excluded if pregnant. Unfractionated whole blood was collected in Tempus Blood RNA tubes, and total RNA was extracted from that blood. General conclusions and limits of the study: Alopecia, a presumed autoimmune disease, was present in all patients, so the immune response of the patients might differ from that of healthy individuals. Repeated subsampling changed both the strength of the expansion versus patch-test correlation and the threshold at which that correlation became significant. Significantly more large CDR3 similarity clusters were formed by expanded TCRs than by pre-sensitization or healthy control sets, consistent with antigen-driven responses. The number of PT1 expanded TCRs positively correlated with patch test score, significant at thresholds 8, 16 and 32 but not 4. DPC sensitization did not change how many TCRs were above 1 in 1000 frequency, and no evidence was found of alterations in global repertoire structure.

In this sample, this clonotype turned up a few times. Its antigen is currently not known. No base qualities exist here, and no much larger clone lies one base off it. Recombination connected TRBV4-3 to TRBJ2-5; possibly the D gene is TRBD1, per 5 matching bases. This TCR was sampled from a woman in her twenties or thirties with alopecia areata. Some clones in this sample may be carry-over from other donors' samples. The starting material was whole blood, obtained in connection with sensitization to the hapten diphenylcyclopropenone (DPC). The CDR3 region has the sequence CASSQVRGQTQYF. The DNA sequence is as follows: TGCGCCAGCAGCCAAGTTAGGGGCCAGACCCAGTACTTC.